Detailed here is one TCR beta chain. Antigen: not known. The sample originates from a study of OX40 agonist ivuxolimab in advanced cancers. Broader study findings: Among some nonresponders, normalized T-cell clonal expansion was also low.

V lost 7 bases to trimming and J lost 5 bases, with 11 bases between them. The CDR3 contains 12 residues. Germline CDR1 and CDR2: SNHLY and FYNNEI. Produced via immunoSEQ multiplex PCR; TCRdb's table is partial and in-frame only. Counted here are more than 55,000 clones, 91% occurring once; the ten biggest clones make up about 14%. The source is an adult with an advanced solid tumor such as melanoma, head and neck, liver or kidney cancer. Sequenced material: CD4+ or CD8+ T cells sorted from blood, taken in a trial of the OX40 agonist ivuxolimab. The V and J genes are TRBV2 and TRBJ2-5; D is possibly TRBD1 (6 bases). In nucleotides, the CDR3 is TGTGCCAGCAAAGCAGGGGATGAGACCCAGTACTTC. Residues: CASKAGDETQYF.